This T cell receptor (beta chain) was found in a study of shared clonotypes between healthy human individuals. Study conclusions and caveats: Sharing of clonotypes among donors was expected to vary with sequencing depth. Clonotypes not shared had lower generation probabilities than those common to all four donors. Larger estimated richness was generally seen in naive subsets than in memory subsets.

Sequencing was at deep level. TCRdb's table, derived via immunoSEQ multiplex PCR, lists solely in-frame clones and lacks some. Counted here are fewer than 850,000 clones, roughly 88% occurring once; the ten biggest clones make up 34%. For this clone: Antigen unknown.

The CDR3 extends over 13 amino acids. Germline CDR1 and CDR2: PRHDT and FYEKMQ (reference sequence). V dropped 5 bases and J dropped 4 bases, with 12 bases sitting between them. What was sequenced was memory CD8+ T cells from PBMCs. Specified subset: CD45RO+ cells pooled with CCR7-negative TemRA cells. V is TRBV13 and J is TRBJ2-7; TRBD1 might be the D (6 bases). The sequence was obtained from a man younger than 30 in good health. Some clones in this sample may be carry-over from other donors' samples. The CDR3 sequence: CASSMSDRYEQYF. The DNA of the CDR3 is TGTGCCAGCAGCATGAGTGACAGGTACGAGCAGTACTTC.